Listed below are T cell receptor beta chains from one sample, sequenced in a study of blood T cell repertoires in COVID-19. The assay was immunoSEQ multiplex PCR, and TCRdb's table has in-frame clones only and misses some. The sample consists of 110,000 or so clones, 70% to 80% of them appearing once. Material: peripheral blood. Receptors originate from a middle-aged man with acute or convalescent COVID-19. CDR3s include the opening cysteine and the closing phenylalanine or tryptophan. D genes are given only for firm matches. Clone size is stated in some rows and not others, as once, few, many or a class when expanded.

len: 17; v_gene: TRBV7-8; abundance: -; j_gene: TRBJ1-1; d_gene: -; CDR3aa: CASSLAGNRGRGTEAFF; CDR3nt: TGTGCCAGCAGCTTAGCGGGGAATAGAGGGAGAGGCACTGAAGCTTTCTTT
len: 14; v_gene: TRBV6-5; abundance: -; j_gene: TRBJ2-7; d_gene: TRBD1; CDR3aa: CASSYSTGGGEQYF; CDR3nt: TGTGCCAGCAGTTACTCGACAGGGGGCGGCGAGCAGTACTTC
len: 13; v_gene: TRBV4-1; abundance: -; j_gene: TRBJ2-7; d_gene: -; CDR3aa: CASSVQQGYEQYF; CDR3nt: TGCGCCAGCAGCGTACAACAGGGCTACGAGCAGTACTTC
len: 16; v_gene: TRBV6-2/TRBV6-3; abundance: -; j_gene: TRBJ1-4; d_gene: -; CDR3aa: CASSTPNSVGYEKLFF; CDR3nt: TGTGCCAGCAGTACCCCCAATAGCGTCGGTTATGAAAAACTGTTTTTT
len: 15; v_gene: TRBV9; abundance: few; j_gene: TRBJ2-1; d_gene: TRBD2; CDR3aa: CASSVDGGRYNEQFF; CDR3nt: TGTGCCAGCAGCGTAGATGGCGGGAGGTACAATGAGCAGTTCTTC
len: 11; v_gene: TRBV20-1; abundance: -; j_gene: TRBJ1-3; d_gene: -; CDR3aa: CSARGLNTIYF; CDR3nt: TGCAGTGCTAGAGGACTAAACACCATATATTTT
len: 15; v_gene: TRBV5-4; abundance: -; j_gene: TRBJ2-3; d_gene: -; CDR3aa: CASSLAGGVTDTQYF; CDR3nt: TGTGCCAGCAGCTTGGCGGGGGGCGTCACAGATACGCAGTATTTT
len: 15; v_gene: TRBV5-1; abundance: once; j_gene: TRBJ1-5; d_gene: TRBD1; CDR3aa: CASSLTGEGNQPQHF; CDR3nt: TGCGCCAGCAGCCTCACAGGGGAAGGCAATCAGCCCCAGCATTTT
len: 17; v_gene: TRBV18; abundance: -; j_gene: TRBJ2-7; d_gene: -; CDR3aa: CASSPGLQTRADYEQYF; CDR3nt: TGTGCCAGCTCACCCGGACTTCAGACACGAGCCGACTACGAGCAGTACTTC
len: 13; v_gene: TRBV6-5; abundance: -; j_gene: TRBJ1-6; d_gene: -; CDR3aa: CASRGGPNSPLHF; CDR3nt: TGTGCCAGCAGAGGGGGACCGAATTCACCCCTCCACTTT
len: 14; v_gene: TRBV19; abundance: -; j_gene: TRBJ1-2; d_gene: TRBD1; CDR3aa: CASSISDRAYGYTF; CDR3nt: TGTGCCAGTAGTATCAGCGACAGGGCCTATGGCTACACCTTC
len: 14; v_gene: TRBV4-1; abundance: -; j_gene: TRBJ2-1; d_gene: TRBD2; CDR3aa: CASRIAGGRNEQFF; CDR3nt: TGCGCCAGCAGAATAGCGGGGGGGCGTAATGAGCAGTTCTTC
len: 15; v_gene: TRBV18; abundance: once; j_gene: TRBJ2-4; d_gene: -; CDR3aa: CASSPGQGAKNIQYF; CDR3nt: TGTGCCAGCTCACCGGGCCAGGGAGCCAAAAACATTCAGTACTTC
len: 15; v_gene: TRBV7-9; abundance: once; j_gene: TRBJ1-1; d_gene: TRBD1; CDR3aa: CASSLTTGAGTEAFF; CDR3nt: TGTGCCAGCAGCTTGACCACAGGGGCAGGCACTGAAGCTTTCTTT
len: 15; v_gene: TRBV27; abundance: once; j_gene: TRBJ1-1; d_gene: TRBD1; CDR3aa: CASSPRTGGSTEAFF; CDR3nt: TGTGCCAGCAGTCCAAGGACAGGGGGTTCCACTGAAGCTTTCTTT
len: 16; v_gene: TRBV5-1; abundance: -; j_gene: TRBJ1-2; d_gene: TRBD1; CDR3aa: CASSVETGTGGSGYTF; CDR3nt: TGCGCCAGCAGCGTAGAGACCGGGACAGGGGGCAGTGGCTACACCTTC
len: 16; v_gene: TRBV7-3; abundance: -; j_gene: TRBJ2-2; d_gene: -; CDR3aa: CASSLMTRRGTGELFF; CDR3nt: TGTGCCAGCAGCCTGATGACTAGACGTGGCACCGGGGAGCTGTTTTTT
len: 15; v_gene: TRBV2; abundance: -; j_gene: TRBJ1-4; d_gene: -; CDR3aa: CARPKLEVGNEKLFF; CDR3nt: TGTGCCAGGCCGAAATTGGAGGTAGGGAATGAAAAACTGTTTTTT
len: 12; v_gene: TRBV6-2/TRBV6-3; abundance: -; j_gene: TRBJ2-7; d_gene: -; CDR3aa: CASSTTRYEQYF; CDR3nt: TGTGCCAGCAGTACGACTCGGTACGAGCAGTACTTC
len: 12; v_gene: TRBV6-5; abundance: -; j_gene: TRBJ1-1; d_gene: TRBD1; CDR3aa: CASSPTGTEAFF; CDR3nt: TGTGCCAGCAGCCCGACAGGGACTGAAGCTTTCTTT
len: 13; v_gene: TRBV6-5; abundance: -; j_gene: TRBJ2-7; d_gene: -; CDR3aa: CASKGARAYEQYF; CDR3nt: TGTGCCAGCAAAGGCGCCAGGGCCTACGAGCAGTACTTC
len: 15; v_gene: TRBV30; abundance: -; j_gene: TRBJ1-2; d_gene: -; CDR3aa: CAWRSAGGANYGYTF; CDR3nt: TGTGCCTGGAGATCGGCTGGAGGAGCTAACTATGGCTACACCTTC
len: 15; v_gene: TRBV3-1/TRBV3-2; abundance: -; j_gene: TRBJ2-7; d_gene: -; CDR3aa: CASSQDGSYSYEQYF; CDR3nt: TGTGCCAGCAGCCAAGACGGGAGTTACTCCTACGAGCAGTACTTC
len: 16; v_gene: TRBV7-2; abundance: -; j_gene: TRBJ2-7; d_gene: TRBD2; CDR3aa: CASSSTGGTSGYEQYF; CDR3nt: TGTGCCAGCAGCTCCACCGGGGGGACTAGCGGCTACGAGCAGTACTTC
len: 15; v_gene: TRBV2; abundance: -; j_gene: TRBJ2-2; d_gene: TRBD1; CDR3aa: CASSGQGAYTGELFF; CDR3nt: TGTGCCAGCAGCGGACAGGGGGCGTACACCGGGGAGCTGTTTTTT
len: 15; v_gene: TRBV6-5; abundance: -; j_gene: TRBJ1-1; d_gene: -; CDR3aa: CASSYSETALTEAFF; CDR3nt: TGTGCCAGCAGTTACTCGGAGACGGCCCTCACTGAAGCTTTCTTT
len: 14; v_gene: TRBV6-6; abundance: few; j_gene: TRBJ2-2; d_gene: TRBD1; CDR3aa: CASTMGQITGELFF; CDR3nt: TGTGCCAGCACCATGGGACAGATCACCGGGGAGCTGTTTTTT
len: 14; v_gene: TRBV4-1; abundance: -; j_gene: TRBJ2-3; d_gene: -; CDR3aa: CASSPGLDRDTQYF; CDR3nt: TGCGCCAGCAGCCCCGGACTAGACAGGGATACGCAGTATTTT
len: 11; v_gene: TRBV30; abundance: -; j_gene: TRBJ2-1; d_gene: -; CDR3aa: CAWSGANEQFF; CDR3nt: TGTGCCTGGAGTGGGGCAAATGAGCAGTTCTTC
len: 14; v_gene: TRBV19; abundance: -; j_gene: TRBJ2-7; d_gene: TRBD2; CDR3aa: CASTPLAGGREQYF; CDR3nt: TGTGCCAGTACCCCACTAGCGGGAGGTCGCGAGCAGTACTTC
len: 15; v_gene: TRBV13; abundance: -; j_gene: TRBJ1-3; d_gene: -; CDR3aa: CASSQVRTDGNTIYF; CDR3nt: TGTGCCAGCAGCCAGGTCCGTACAGACGGAAACACCATATATTTT
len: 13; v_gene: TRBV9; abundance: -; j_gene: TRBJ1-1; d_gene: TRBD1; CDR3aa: CASSVQSQGVAFF; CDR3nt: TGTGCCAGCAGCGTCCAATCCCAGGGGGTAGCTTTCTTT
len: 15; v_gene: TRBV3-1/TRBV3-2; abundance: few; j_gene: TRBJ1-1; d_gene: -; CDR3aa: CASSQDRVSNTEAFF; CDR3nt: TGTGCCAGCAGCCAAGACCGGGTTTCGAACACTGAAGCTTTCTTT
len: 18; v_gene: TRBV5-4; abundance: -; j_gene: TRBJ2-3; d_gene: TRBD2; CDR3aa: CASSLGLAGEISTDTQYF; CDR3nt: TGTGCCAGCAGCTTGGGGCTAGCGGGAGAGATCAGCACAGATACGCAGTATTTT
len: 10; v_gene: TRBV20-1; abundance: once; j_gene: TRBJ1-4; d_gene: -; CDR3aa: CSAAGEKLFF; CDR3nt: TGCAGTGCTGCCGGTGAAAAACTGTTTTTT
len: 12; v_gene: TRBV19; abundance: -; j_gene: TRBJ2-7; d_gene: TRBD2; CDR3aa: CASSIGGYEQYF; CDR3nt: TGTGCCAGTAGTATCGGGGGGTACGAGCAGTACTTC
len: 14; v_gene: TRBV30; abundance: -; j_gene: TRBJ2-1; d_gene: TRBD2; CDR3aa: CAWRVSGGANEQFF; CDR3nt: TGTGCCTGGAGGGTCAGCGGGGGGGCCAATGAGCAGTTCTTC
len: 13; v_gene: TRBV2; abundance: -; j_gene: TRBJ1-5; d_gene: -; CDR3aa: CASSESGAQPQHF; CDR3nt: TGTGCCAGCAGTGAATCAGGGGCTCAGCCCCAGCATTTT
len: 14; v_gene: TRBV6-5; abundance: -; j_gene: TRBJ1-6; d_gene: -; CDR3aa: CASSYQGPRSPLHF; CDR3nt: TGTGCCAGCAGTTACCAGGGCCCAAGGTCACCCCTCCACTTT
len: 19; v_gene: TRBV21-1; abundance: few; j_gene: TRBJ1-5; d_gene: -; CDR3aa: CASSPKFLDRGRSNQPQHF; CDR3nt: TGTGCCAGCAGCCCAAAGTTCCTCGACAGGGGACGGAGCAATCAGCCCCAGCATTTT
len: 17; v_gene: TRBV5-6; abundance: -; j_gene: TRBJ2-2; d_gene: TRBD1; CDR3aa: CASSLAFGTGNTGELFF; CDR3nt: TGTGCCAGCAGCTTGGCCTTCGGGACAGGCAACACCGGGGAGCTGTTTTTT
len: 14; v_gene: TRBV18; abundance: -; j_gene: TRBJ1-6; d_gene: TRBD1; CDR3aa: CASSPWDSNSPLHF; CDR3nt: TGTGCCAGCTCACCATGGGACAGTAATTCACCCCTCCACTTT
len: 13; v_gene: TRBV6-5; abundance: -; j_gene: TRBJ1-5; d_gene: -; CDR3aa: CASMKEINQPQHF; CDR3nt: TGTGCCAGCATGAAAGAGATCAATCAGCCCCAGCATTTT
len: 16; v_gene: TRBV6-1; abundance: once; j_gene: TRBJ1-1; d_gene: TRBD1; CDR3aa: CASSEPQGASLAEAFF; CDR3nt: TGTGCCAGCAGTGAACCCCAGGGGGCCTCCCTGGCTGAAGCTTTCTTT
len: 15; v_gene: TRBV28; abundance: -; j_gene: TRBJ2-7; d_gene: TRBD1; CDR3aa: CASSWTRDSPYEQYF; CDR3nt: TGTGCCAGCAGTTGGACCCGGGACAGCCCCTACGAGCAGTACTTC
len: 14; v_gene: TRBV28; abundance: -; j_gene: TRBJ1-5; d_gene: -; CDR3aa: CASSRQLGNQPQHF; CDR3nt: TGTGCCAGCAGTCGACAGCTGGGGAATCAGCCCCAGCATTTT
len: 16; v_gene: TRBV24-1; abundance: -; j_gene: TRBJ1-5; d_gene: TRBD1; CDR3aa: CATSDSRTGSNQPQHF; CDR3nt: TGTGCCACCAGTGATTCTAGGACAGGGAGCAATCAGCCCCAGCATTTT
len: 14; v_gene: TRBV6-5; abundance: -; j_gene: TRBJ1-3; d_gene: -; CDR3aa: CASPDSRGGNTIYF; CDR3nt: TGTGCCAGCCCTGACAGCCGTGGGGGAAACACCATATATTTT
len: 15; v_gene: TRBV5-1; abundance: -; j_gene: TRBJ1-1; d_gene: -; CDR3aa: CASTAQGPGNTEAFF; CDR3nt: TGCGCCAGCACCGCACAGGGCCCGGGGAACACTGAAGCTTTCTTT
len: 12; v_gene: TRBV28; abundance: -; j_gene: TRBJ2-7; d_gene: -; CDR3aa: CASSEGSYEQYF; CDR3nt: TGTGCCAGCAGTGAGGGATCCTACGAGCAGTACTTC
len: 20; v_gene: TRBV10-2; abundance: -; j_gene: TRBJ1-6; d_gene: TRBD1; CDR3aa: CASSEASGTGGAGYNSPLHF; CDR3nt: TGCGCCAGCAGTGAGGCCAGCGGGACAGGGGGCGCAGGCTATAATTCACCCCTCCACTTT
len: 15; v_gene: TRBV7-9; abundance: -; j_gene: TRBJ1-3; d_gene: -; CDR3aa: CASSPLTGRANTIYF; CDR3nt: TGTGCCAGCAGCCCATTAACAGGACGCGCGAACACCATATATTTT